This T cell receptor beta chain originates from a study of blood T cell repertoires in COVID-19 (dated by TCRdb to the early 2020s). About the investigation overall: Samples from collaborators originated in the United States, Italy and Spain and spanned both the acute and convalescent phases of COVID-19. The prospective study material was composed of cDNA or gDNA derived from T cells, B-cell-depleted T cells, or PBMCs. Deeply sampled blood TCRbeta repertoires from subjects exposed to, actively infected with, or recovered from COVID-19 were included in the dataset. The repertoires were released in a freely available public database meant as a resource for research on the immune response to SARS-CoV-2. The samples were drawn from the first 160 participants of the ongoing ImmuneRACE study and from 1,254 subjects provided by 6 global collaborators. The sample metadata nearly always contained a de-identified subject ID, COVID-19 status, age in years and sex. Where HLA class I and class II types were available, the types were taken from metadata supplied by the sample provider, not from assay-based typing. The investigation overall reported the following: How much clinical and demographic metadata was included differed by source and by participant, and the metadata was provided uncurated.

CDR1 and CDR2, per the germline V gene (reference sequence), are LGHDT and YNNKEL. The CDR3, cysteine through phenylalanine, is 14 amino acids long. The entry retains the CDR3 DNA only, 42 bases that are in frame from base 1. The V end gives up 3 bases and the J end 6 bases, leaving 4 bases in the junction not matched to a gene. TCRbeta CDR3 regions were amplified from genomic DNA by means of the immunoSEQ Assay, a bias-controlled multiplex PCR. The study's own analysis went as follows. Within the assay, amplification of reference gene primers was used to estimate how many nucleated cells each sample contained. To quantify the absolute abundance of each unique TCRbeta CDR3 rearrangement, sequence reads were collapsed and filtered. For each sample, productive Simpson clonality was calculated as the square root of Simpson's diversity index across productive rearrangements. Drawn from immuneACCESS, this table holds only the in-frame rearrangements with V and J called that TCRdb kept. Clones are partly lost; checked studies trace under half to an unresolved V gene and leave the rest unexplained. V, J and clone size are taken as reported in that table, and D and trimming were inferred from the DNA itself. This sample lists under 200,000 clones; around 86% were detected once. The top ten constitute about 6% of the sample.

Enrolling through a virtual design, the prospective study's participants ranged in age from roughly 18 to 89 years and lived across more than 20 United States geographic areas. To assign participants to cohorts, the prospective study relied on clinical history that participants themselves reported in a screening survey and a study questionnaire. Mobile phlebotomists in the prospective study collected whole blood, serum and a nasopharyngeal or oropharyngeal swab from every participant. Additional blood draws and questionnaires over an approximately 2-month period could optionally be provided by prospective study participants. Before DNA extraction, prospective study blood samples were shipped either frozen or at room temperature. In regard to this clone: It has no known antigen specificity. There are no base qualities to consult, and no much larger clone falls within one base.

This clonotype was obtained from a man between 35 and 55 years old with acute COVID-19. The specimen sequenced was PBMCs or T cells enriched from blood (not recorded which). The chain is assembled from TRBV3-1 (or the pseudogene TRBV3-2) and TRBJ2-1; TRBD2 matches 8 bases in the middle. CDR3 region: CASSHAGGGNEQFF. The bases are TGTGCCAGCAGCCATGCGGGAGGAGGCAATGAGCAGTTCTTC.